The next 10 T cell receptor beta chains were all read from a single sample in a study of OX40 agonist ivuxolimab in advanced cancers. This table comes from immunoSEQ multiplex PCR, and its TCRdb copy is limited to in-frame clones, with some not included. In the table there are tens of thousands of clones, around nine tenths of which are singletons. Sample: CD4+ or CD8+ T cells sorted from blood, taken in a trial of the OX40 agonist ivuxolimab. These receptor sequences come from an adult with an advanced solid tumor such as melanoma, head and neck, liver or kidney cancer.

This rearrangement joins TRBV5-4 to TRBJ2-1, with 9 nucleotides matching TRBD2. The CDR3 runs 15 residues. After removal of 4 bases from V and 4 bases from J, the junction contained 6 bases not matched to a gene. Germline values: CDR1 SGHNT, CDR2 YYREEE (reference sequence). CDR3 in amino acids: CASSPASGKYNEQFF. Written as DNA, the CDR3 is TGTGCCAGCAGCCCGGCTAGCGGGAAGTACAATGAGCAGTTCTTC.

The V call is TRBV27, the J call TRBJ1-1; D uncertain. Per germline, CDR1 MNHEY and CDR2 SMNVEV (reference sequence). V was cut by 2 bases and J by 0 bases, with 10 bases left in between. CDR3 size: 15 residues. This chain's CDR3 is CASSLKGLVNTEAFF. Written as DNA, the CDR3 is TGTGCCAGCAGTTTAAAGGGCCTCGTGAACACTGAAGCTTTCTTT.

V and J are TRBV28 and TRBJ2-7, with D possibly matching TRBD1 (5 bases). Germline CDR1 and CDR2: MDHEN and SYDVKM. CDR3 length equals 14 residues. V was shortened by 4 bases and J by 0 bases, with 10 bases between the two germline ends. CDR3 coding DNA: TGTGCCAGCAGTTCTTCCGACAGCTCCTACGAGCAGTACTTC. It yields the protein CASSSSDSSYEQYF.

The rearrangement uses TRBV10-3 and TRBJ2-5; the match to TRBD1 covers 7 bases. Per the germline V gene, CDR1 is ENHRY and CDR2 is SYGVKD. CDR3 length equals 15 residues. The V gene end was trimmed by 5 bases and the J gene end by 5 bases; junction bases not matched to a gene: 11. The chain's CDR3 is CAISHWQGERETQYF. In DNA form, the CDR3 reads TGTGCCATCAGTCACTGGCAGGGGGAGAGGGAGACCCAGTACTTC.

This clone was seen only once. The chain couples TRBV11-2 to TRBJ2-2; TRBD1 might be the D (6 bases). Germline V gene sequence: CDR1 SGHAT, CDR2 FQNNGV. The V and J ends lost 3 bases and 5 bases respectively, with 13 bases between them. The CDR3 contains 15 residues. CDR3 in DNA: TGTGCCAGCAGCTTTAATCAGGGGCCTACCGGGGAGCTGTTTTTT. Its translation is CASSFNQGPTGELFF. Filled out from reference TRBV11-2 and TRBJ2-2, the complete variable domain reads EAGVAQSPRYKIIEKRQSVAFWCNPISGHATLYWYQQILGQGPKLLIQFQNNGVVDDSQLPKDRFSAERLKGVDSTLKIQPAKLEDSAVYLCASSFNQGPTGELFFGEGSRLTVL.

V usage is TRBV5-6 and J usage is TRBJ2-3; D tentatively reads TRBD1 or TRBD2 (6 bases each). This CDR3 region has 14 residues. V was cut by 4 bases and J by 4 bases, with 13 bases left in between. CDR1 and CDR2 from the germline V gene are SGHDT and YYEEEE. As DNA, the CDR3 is TGTGCCAGCAGCCCTGTGGGGGGCCCAGATACGCAGTATTTT. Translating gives CASSPVGGPDTQYF.

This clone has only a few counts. CDR3 bases: TGTGCCATCAGCCTGGGACAGGAGCCCTACGAGCAGTACTTC. Its translation: CAISLGQEPYEQYF. The chain joins TRBV10-3 to TRBJ2-7; 8 nucleotides agree with TRBD1. V gave up 6 bases and J gave up 2 bases; unmatched junction bases: 6. Germline CDR1 ENHRY, CDR2 SYGVKD. The length of the CDR3 is 14 residues.

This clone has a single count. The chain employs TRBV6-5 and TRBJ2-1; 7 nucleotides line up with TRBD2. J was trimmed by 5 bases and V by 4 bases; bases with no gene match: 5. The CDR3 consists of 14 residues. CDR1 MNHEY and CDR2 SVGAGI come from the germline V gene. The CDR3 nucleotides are TGTGCCAGCAGTTCCACTAGCGCGAACAATGAGCAGTTCTTC. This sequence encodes CASSSTSANNEQFF.

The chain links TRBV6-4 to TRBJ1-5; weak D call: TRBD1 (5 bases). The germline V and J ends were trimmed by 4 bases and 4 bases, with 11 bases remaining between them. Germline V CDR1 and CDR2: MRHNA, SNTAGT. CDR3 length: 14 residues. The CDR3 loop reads CASSGGPINQPQHF. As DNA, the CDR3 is TGTGCCAGCAGTGGGGGACCGATTAATCAGCCCCAGCATTTT.

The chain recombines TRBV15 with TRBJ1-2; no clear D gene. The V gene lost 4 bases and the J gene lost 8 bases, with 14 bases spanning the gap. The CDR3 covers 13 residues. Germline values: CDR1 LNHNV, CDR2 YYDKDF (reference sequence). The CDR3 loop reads CATSNLYRQGYTF. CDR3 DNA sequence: TGTGCCACCAGCAATCTGTACCGTCAAGGCTACACCTTC. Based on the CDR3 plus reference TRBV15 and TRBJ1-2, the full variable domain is DAMVIQNPRYQVTQFGKPVTLSCSQTLNHNVMYWYQQKSSQAPKLLFHYYDKDFNNEADTPDNFQSRRPNTSFCFLDIRSPGLGDTAMYLCATSNLYRQGYTFGSGTRLTVV.